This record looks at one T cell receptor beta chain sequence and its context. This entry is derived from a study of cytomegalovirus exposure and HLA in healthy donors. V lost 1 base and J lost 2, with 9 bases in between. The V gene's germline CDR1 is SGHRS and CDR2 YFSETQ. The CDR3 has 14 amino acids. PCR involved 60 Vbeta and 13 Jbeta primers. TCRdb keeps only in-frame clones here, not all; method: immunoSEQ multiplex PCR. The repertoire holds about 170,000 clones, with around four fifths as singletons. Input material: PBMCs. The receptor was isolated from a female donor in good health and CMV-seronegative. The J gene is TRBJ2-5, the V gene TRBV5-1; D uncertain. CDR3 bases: TGCGCCAGCAGCTTGCTAAGTGCACAAGAGACCCAGTACTTC. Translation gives CASSLLSAQETQYF.